The 9 T cell receptor beta chains in this list originate from one sample, sequenced in a study of cytomegalovirus exposure and HLA in healthy donors. The PCR was carried out with 60 Vbeta primers and 13 Jbeta primers. The data were produced by immunoSEQ multiplex PCR, yet TCRdb's version contains in-frame clones alone and is incomplete. The sample lists 170,000 or so clones, about three quarters occurring once. Source material: PBMCs. Receptors originate from a woman between 50 and 59 years old in good health and CMV-seropositive.

The chain is built from TRBV7-2 and TRBJ1-4; 8 bases are shared with TRBD1. With V trimmed by 4 bases and J by 8 bases, 18 bases remained unmatched. The germline gives CDR1 SGHTA, CDR2 FQGNSA. The CDR3 spans 18 residues. This chain's CDR3 is CASSSGTGVQGVREKLFF. CDR3 bases: TGTGCCAGCAGCTCTGGGACTGGGGTACAGGGGGTGAGGGAAAAACTGTTTTTT.

The J gene is TRBJ1-2, the V gene TRBV6-1; possible D gene TRBD1, 5 bases. Trimming took off 6 bases at V and 4 bases at J, with 9 bases between the two ends. This CDR3 is built from 12 residues. The germline V gene encodes CDR1 MNHNS and CDR2 SASEGT. The chain's CDR3 is CASRSTVYGYTF. DNA of the CDR3: TGTGCCAGCAGGTCGACAGTCTATGGCTACACCTTC.

This clone came up a few times. This sequence joins TRBV4-3 and TRBJ2-2; no clear D. Trimming cost V 0 bases and J 0 bases, with 5 bases left between them. This CDR3 is 15 amino acids long. Per the germline V gene, CDR1 is LGHNA and CDR2 is YSLEER. The CDR3 loop is CASSQEHANTGELFF. DNA of the CDR3: TGCGCCAGCAGCCAAGAACATGCGAACACCGGGGAGCTGTTTTTT.

The rearrangement uses TRBV2 and TRBJ1-5, with TRBD1 matching over 12 bases. J gave up 5 bases and V 2 bases, and 13 bases lay outside the gene matches. The germline gives CDR1 SNHLY, CDR2 FYNNEI. The CDR3 runs 19 residues. This CDR3 reads CASSERNSGTGGDHQPQHF. CDR3 nucleotides: TGTGCCAGCAGTGAACGGAACTCAGGGACAGGGGGCGACCATCAGCCCCAGCATTTT.

V is TRBV25-1 and J is TRBJ2-1; possibly TRBD2 for D (6 bases). Trimming left V 2 bases short and J 4 bases short, with 15 bases between. The CDR3 has 16 residues. Germline V gene sequence: CDR1 MGHDK, CDR2 SYGVNS. CDR3 coding DNA: TGTGCCAGCAGTGAACCCGGGACTTCCTTATACAATGAGCAGTTCTTC. Its translation is CASSEPGTSLYNEQFF.

This clone has only a few counts. V usage is TRBV7-2 and J usage is TRBJ1-2, with 8 bases fitting TRBD1. The trim removed 4 bases at V and 8 bases at J, leaving 6 bases unmatched. The germline CDR1 and CDR2 sequences are SGHTA and FQGNSA. This CDR3 has 13 amino acids. Written as DNA, the CDR3 is TGTGCCAGCAGCTCTCAGGGGGCGGGAGGCTACACCTTC. Translation: CASSSQGAGGYTF.

This clone was seen a single time. The rearrangement links TRBV28 to TRBJ2-2; 8 bases line up with TRBD1. Germline V gene data show CDR1 as MDHEN and CDR2 as SYDVKM. The length of the CDR3 is 15 residues. J lost 1 base, V lost 6 bases, and 4 bases had no gene match. CDR3 coding DNA: TGTGCCAGCAGGGGACAGGTCCTGAACACCGGGGAGCTGTTTTTT. It yields the protein CASRGQVLNTGELFF.

DNA for the CDR3: TGCGCCAGCAGCTTGGGGGCAGGGATAGGCCAGCCCCAGCATTTT. This gives the protein CASSLGAGIGQPQHF. The V call is TRBV5-1, the J call TRBJ1-5; D is possibly TRBD1 (5 bases). The CDR3 runs 15 residues. Germline loops: CDR1 SGHRS, CDR2 YFSETQ. The ends were cut back, 0 bases at V and 7 bases at J, with 14 bases in the middle.

The V gene is TRBV5-1, the J gene TRBJ1-2; D is ambiguous. Germline V gene data show CDR1 as SGHRS and CDR2 as YFSETQ. Trimming cost V 4 bases and J 5 bases, with 9 bases left between them. The length of the CDR3 is 12 residues. CDR3 DNA: TGCGCCAGCAGCCCCGGGGATTATGGCTACACCTTC. Translated, it gives CASSPGDYGYTF.